This T cell receptor beta chain derives from a study of T cell repertoires in cytomegalovirus infection. Per the germline V gene, CDR1 is SGHTA and CDR2 is FQGNSA. The CDR3 sequence is 18 residues long. The trim removed 5 bases at V and 8 bases at J, leaving 20 bases unmatched. TCRdb re-called the reads through MiXCR, storing one row per CDR3 protein. Of more than 150,000 distinct CDR3 sequences listed, roughly 20% are singletons. This clonotype was observed many times. Source material: PBMCs. The chain recombines TRBV7-2 with TRBJ2-1; 8 nucleotides agree with TRBD1. The clonotype was recovered from a human donor in good health (CMV status not recorded). Some clones in this sample may be carry-over from other donors' samples. In DNA form, the CDR3 reads TGTGCCAGCAGCCCCCAAGGCCTTCTAGGACAGGGCTGGGATGAGCAGTTCTTC. Protein: CASSPQGLLGQGWDEQFF.